These 21 T cell receptor beta chains originate from one sample sequenced in a study of blood T cell repertoires in COVID-19 (dated by TCRdb to 2020 to 2022). Library preparation employed the immunoSEQ multiplex PCR assay. Imported from immuneACCESS, the table was reduced by TCRdb to in-frame sequences with V and J called. These copies leave out some clones; in studies compared against another copy, an unresolved V gene accounts for under half, and the cause of the remainder is not known. For this sample the table gives 300,000 to 450,000 clones, of which 88% were detected only once. The ten largest clones capture about 0.94% of the sample. Sequencing was carried out using PBMCs or T cells enriched from blood (not recorded which). The origin of the receptors is a woman in her 30s who had been exposed to COVID-19.

In its sample, this clone was seen once. This rearrangement joins TRBV18 to TRBJ1-2, with D uncertain. With 2 bases removed from V and 4 bases from J, the gap between germline ends came to 11 bases. The CDR3 spans 14 residues. Per the germline V gene, CDR1 is KGHSH and CDR2 is LQKENI. The CDR3 region is CASSPMVGLYGYTF. The CDR3 DNA is TGTGCCAGCTCACCAATGGTCGGACTCTATGGCTACACCTTC. Full variable domain (outside the CDR3, taken from reference TRBV18 and TRBJ1-2): NAGVMQNPRHLVRRRGQEARLRCSPMKGHSHVYWYRQLPEEGLKFMVYLQKENIIDESGMPKERFSAEFPKEGPSILRIQQVVRGDSAAYFCASSPMVGLYGYTFGSGTRLTVV.

The chain has TRBV5-1 and TRBJ1-1, with D tentatively TRBD1 (5 bases). Germline lookup yields CDR1 SGHRS and CDR2 YFSETQ. This CDR3 comprises 15 residues. Trimming took off 6 bases at V and 5 bases at J, with 20 bases between the two ends. In DNA, the CDR3 is TGCGCCAGCACTCGGGGGTCCCTTGGGGGAACTGAAGCTTTCTTT. Translating gives CASTRGSLGGTEAFF. The full variable domain, its missing parts supplied by reference TRBV5-1 and TRBJ1-1, is KAGVTQTPRYLIKTRGQQVTLSCSPISGHRSVSWYQQTPGQGLQFLFEYFSETQRNKGNFPGRFSGRQFSNSRSEMNVSTLELGDSALYLCASTRGSLGGTEAFFGQGTRLTVV.

This clone was seen a handful of times. J is TRBJ1-1 and V is TRBV7-9, with D possibly TRBD1 on 6 matching bases. The CDR3 is 13 residues long. Germline V CDR1 and CDR2: SEHNR, FQNEAQ (reference sequence). Trimming removed 5 bases from V and 5 bases from J, with 12 bases in between. For the CDR3, the DNA is TGTGCCAGCAGCCTCGACAGGTCTACTGAAGCTTTCTTT. Encoded protein: CASSLDRSTEAFF.

V gene TRBV30 combines with J gene TRBJ1-2; D perhaps matches TRBD1 (6 bases). Germline CDR1 reads GTSNPN; CDR2 reads SVGIG (reference sequence). This CDR3 contains 12 residues. V lost 7 bases and J 2 bases, leaving 11 bases between the germline ends. The CDR3 nucleotides are TGTGCCTTGACAGGAACAAACTATGGCTACACCTTC. It codes for CALTGTNYGYTF.

V usage is TRBV29-1 and J usage is TRBJ2-3; 7 positions match TRBD2. The CDR3 loop spans 14 amino acids. After removal of 6 bases from V and 4 bases from J, the junction contained 10 bases not matched to a gene. Germline CDR1 is SQVTM and CDR2 is ANQGSEA. The CDR3 nucleotides are TGCAGCGTGGGTGGAGCGGGATTCTCAGATACGCAGTATTTT. Its translation: CSVGGAGFSDTQYF.

The chain carries TRBV7-3 and TRBJ2-2; possible D gene TRBD1, 5 bases. Trimming shortened V by 5 bases and J by 0 bases, and 13 bases separated the two germline ends. The CDR3 has 16 amino acids. The germline V gene has CDR1 SGHTA and CDR2 FQGTGA. The CDR3 loop reads CASSRMVGANTGELFF. The CDR3 DNA reads TGTGCCAGCAGCCGGATGGTAGGGGCGAACACCGGGGAGCTGTTTTTT.

The genes are TRBV9 and TRBJ1-2, with 10 bases fitting TRBD1. Germline CDR1 reads SGDLS; CDR2 reads YYNGEE. V lost 4 bases and J lost 6; bases outside the gene matches: 12. The CDR3 has 16 residues. CDR3 nucleotides: TGTGCCAGCAGCCACATCTGGACAGGGGGGGAGGATGGCTACACCTTC. Translating it yields CASSHIWTGGEDGYTF.

The genes are TRBV4-1 and TRBJ1-5; 7 bases agree with TRBD1. The CDR3 extends over 15 amino acids. J gave up 5 bases and V 3 bases, and 7 bases lay outside the gene matches. Per germline, CDR1 MGHRA and CDR2 YSYEKL. Here the CDR3 reads CASSQGTVLHQPQHF. Written as DNA, the CDR3 is TGCGCCAGCAGCCAGGGGACAGTCCTTCATCAGCCCCAGCATTTT.

The chain uses TRBV7-3 and TRBJ2-2; 9 positions agree with TRBD1. CDR3 length equals 18 residues. Germline V gene sequence: CDR1 SGHTA, CDR2 FQGTGA. J lost 1 base, V lost 4 bases, and 10 bases had no gene match. The CDR3 coding sequence is TGTGCCAGCAGCTCCAGGCCACAGGGACAGGGGAACACCGGGGAGCTGTTTTTT. Translation: CASSSRPQGQGNTGELFF.

The chain has TRBV5-4 and TRBJ2-7; 8 bases fit TRBD1. The germline V gene encodes CDR1 SGHNT and CDR2 YYREEE (reference sequence). With V trimmed by 0 bases and J by 4 bases, 6 bases remained unmatched. The CDR3 loop spans 15 amino acids. The CDR3, as DNA: TGTGCCAGCAGCTTGGGGCGACAGGGGATTTACGAGCAGTACTTC. Its translation: CASSLGRQGIYEQYF. Full variable domain (rest looked up from reference TRBV5-4 and TRBJ2-7): ETGVTQSPTHLIKTRGQQVTLRCSSQSGHNTVSWYQQALGQGPQFIFQYYREEENGRGNFPPRFSGLQFPNYSSELNVNALELDDSALYLCASSLGRQGIYEQYFGPGTRLTVT.

J is TRBJ1-3 and V is TRBV7-9; D unresolved. This CDR3 region has 13 residues. Per germline, CDR1 SEHNR and CDR2 FQNEAQ (reference sequence). With 1 base removed from V and 6 bases from J, the gap between germline ends came to 7 bases. CDR3 protein: CASSLVQENTIYF. In DNA form, the CDR3 reads TGTGCCAGCAGCTTAGTACAAGAAAACACCATATATTTT.

The chain carries TRBV7-6 and TRBJ2-1; 8 nucleotides match TRBD1. The V gene's germline CDR1 is SGHVS and CDR2 FNYEAQ. This CDR3 contains 18 residues. The V gene end was trimmed by 4 bases and the J gene end by 0 bases; junction bases not matched to a gene: 11. The DNA of the CDR3 is TGTGCCAGCAGCTCATCCGGGACAGGCTGGATCTCCTACAATGAGCAGTTCTTC. It encodes CASSSSGTGWISYNEQFF.

The table lists this clone with a few counts. The J gene is TRBJ2-3, the V gene TRBV2, with 12 positions matching TRBD2. Per germline, CDR1 SNHLY and CDR2 FYNNEI. There are 17 residues in the CDR3. Losses at the gene ends were 0 bases for V and 0 bases for J; bases not matched to a gene: 1. This chain's CDR3 is CASSEAGLAGSTDTQYF. CDR3 DNA sequence: TGTGCCAGCAGTGAAGCGGGACTAGCGGGTAGCACAGATACGCAGTATTTT.

The chain employs TRBV29-1 and TRBJ2-7; perhaps TRBD2 as D (5 bases). V lost 1 base and J 3 bases, leaving 13 bases between the germline ends. The CDR3 contains 14 residues. Germline lookup yields CDR1 SQVTM and CDR2 ANQGSEA. CDR3 region: CSVEVGNGNYEQYF. Here the CDR3 DNA reads TGCAGCGTTGAAGTAGGTAACGGGAACTACGAGCAGTACTTC.

J is TRBJ2-5 and V is TRBV27; the match to TRBD1 covers 10 bases. Per germline, CDR1 MNHEY and CDR2 SMNVEV (reference sequence). The CDR3 loop spans 15 amino acids. The junction had 6 bases not matched to a gene; V was cut back by 7 bases and J by 1 base. This chain's CDR3 is CASTSGQGSQETQYF. CDR3 DNA sequence: TGTGCCAGCACCTCGGGACAGGGGTCCCAAGAGACCCAGTACTTC.

This clone showed up just a few times. The chain links TRBV3-1 (or the pseudogene TRBV3-2) to TRBJ1-1; D may be TRBD1 (6 bases). CDR3 length: 18 residues. With 0 bases removed from V and 3 bases from J, the gap between germline ends came to 20 bases. CDR1 and CDR2 (germline): LGHDT, YNNKEL (reference sequence). CDR3 bases: TGTGCCAGCAGCCAAGATCTCGGCAGGGGAGGGCTAGACACTGAAGCTTTCTTT. Protein: CASSQDLGRGGLDTEAFF.

A single count supports this clone. The rearrangement uses TRBV10-1 and TRBJ1-1; weak D call: TRBD1 (6 bases). Germline V gene lookup returns CDR1 WNHNN and CDR2 SYGVQD (reference sequence). This CDR3 has 13 residues. Trimming cost V 3 bases and J 5 bases, with 10 bases left between them. CDR3 region: CASSDRGGTEAFF. The CDR3 DNA is TGCGCCAGCAGTGACAGGGGCGGGACTGAAGCTTTCTTT.

This chain connects TRBV15 to TRBJ1-2, with a tentative D call TRBD1 (6 bases). CDR1 and CDR2 from the germline V gene are LNHNV and YYDKDF (reference sequence). This CDR3 contains 20 residues. Deletions cut 2 bases from V and 4 bases from J, with 29 bases between. In DNA form, the CDR3 reads TGTGCCACCAGCAGATTCCGGGACACCAAAAAGGGGCTCAGGGGCTATGGCTACACCTTC. It codes for CATSRFRDTKKGLRGYGYTF.

The chain combines TRBV5-4 with TRBJ1-3; D possibly corresponds to TRBD1 (6 bases). CDR1 and CDR2 from the germline V gene are SGHNT and YYREEE (reference sequence). CDR3 length: 14 residues. Trimming cost V 0 bases and J 2 bases, with 6 bases left between them. CDR3 loop: CASSLAGAGNTIYF. The DNA for the CDR3 is TGTGCCAGCAGCTTGGCAGGGGCTGGAAACACCATATATTTT.

The CDR3 spells CASSPRTGNEQYF. The DNA for the CDR3 is TGCGCCAGCAGCCCACGGACAGGGAACGAGCAGTACTTC. V usage is TRBV5-1 and J usage is TRBJ2-7; 8 nucleotides align to TRBD1. The V gene end was trimmed by 4 bases and the J gene end by 5 bases; junction bases not matched to a gene: 5. The CDR3 loop spans 13 amino acids. Germline V gene lookup returns CDR1 SGHRS and CDR2 YFSETQ.

The V gene is TRBV5-1, the J gene TRBJ2-1; possible D gene TRBD1, 5 bases. The germline V and J ends were trimmed by 3 bases and 3 bases, with 10 bases remaining between them. The CDR3 contains 14 residues. Germline CDR1 reads SGHRS; CDR2 reads YFSETQ. CDR3 protein: CASSWTNDYNEQFF. Written as DNA, the CDR3 is TGCGCCAGCAGCTGGACAAATGACTACAATGAGCAGTTCTTC.